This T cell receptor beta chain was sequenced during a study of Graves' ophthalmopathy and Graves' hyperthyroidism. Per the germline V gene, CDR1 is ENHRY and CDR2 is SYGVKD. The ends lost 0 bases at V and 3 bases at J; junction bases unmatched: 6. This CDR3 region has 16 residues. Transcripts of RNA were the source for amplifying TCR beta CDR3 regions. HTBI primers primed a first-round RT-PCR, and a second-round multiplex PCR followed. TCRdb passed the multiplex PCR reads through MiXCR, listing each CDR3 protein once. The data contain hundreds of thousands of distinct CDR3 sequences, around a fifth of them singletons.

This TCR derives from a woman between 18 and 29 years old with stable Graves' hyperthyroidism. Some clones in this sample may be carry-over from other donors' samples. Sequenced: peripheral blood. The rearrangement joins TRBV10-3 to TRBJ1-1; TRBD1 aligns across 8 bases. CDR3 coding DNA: TGTGCCATCAGTGAGTCTCCCCAGGGGGCGTACACTGAAGCTTTCTTT. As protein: CAISESPQGAYTEAFF.